This T cell receptor beta chain is drawn from a study of blood T cell repertoires in COVID-19. The CDR3 is 16 amino acids. CDR1 is KGHSH, CDR2 LQKENI, per germline. Trimming stripped 4 bases from V and 0 bases from J, with 13 bases between. Assay used: immunoSEQ multiplex PCR; TCRdb lists only in-frame clones, some missing. The sample contains under 150,000 clones, around 80% of which appear only once. This sequence joins TRBV18 and TRBJ1-3; D gene unclear. This TCR came from a man aged 55 to 69 with acute or convalescent COVID-19. Sequencing input: peripheral blood. CDR3 sequence reads: CASSLEDGSSGNTIYF. The CDR3 nucleotides read TGTGCCAGCTCACTGGAGGACGGAAGCTCTGGAAACACCATATATTTT.